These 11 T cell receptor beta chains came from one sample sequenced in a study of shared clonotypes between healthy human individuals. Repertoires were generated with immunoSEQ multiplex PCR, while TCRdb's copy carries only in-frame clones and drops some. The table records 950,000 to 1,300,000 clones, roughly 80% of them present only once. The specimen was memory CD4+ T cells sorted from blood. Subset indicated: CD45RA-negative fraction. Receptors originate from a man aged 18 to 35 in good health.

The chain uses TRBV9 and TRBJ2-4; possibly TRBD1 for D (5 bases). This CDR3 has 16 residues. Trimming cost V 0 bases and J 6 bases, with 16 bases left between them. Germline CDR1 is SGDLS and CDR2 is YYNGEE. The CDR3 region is CASSVDFGAGRNIQYF. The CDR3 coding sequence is TGTGCCAGCAGCGTAGATTTTGGGGCTGGCAGAAACATTCAGTACTTC.

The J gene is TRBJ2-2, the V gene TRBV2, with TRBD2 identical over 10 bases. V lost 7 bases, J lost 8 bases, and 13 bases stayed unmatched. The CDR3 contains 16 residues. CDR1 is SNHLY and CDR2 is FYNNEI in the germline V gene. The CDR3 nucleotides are TGTGCCAGCACCCCCGGGACTAGCGCCCCTGGGGGGGAGCTGTTTTTT. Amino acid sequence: CASTPGTSAPGGELFF. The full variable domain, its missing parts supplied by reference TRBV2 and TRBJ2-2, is EPEVTQTPSHQVTQMGQEVILRCVPISNHLYFYWYRQILGQKVEFLVSFYNNEISEKSEIFDDQFSVERPDGSNFTLKIRSTKLEDSAMYFCASTPGTSAPGGELFFGEGSRLTVL.

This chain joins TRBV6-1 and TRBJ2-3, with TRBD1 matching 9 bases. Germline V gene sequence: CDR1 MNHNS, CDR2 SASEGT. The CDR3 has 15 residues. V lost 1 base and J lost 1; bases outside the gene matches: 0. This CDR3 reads CASSEGTGGTDTQYF. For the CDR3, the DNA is TGTGCCAGCAGTGAAGGGACAGGGGGCACAGATACGCAGTATTTT.

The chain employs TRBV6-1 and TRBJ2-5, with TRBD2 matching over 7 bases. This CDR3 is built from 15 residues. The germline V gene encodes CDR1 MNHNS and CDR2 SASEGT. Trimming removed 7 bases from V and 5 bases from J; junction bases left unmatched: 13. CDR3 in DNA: TGTGCCAGCATATGGGGGGGAGGGATTGGGGAGACCCAGTACTTC. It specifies CASIWGGGIGETQYF.

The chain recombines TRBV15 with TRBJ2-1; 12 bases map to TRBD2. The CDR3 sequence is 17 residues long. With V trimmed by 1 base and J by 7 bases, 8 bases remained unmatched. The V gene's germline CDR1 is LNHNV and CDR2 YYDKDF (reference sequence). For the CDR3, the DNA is TGTGCCACCAGCAGAGTGGCTAGCGGGAGGGCCAGGAATGAGCAGTTCTTC. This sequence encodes CATSRVASGRARNEQFF.

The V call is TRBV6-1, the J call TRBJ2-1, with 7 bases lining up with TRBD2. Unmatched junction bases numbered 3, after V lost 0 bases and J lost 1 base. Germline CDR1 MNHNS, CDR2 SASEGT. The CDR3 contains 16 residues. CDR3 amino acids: CASSEAGGLSYNEQFF. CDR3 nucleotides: TGTGCCAGCAGTGAAGCCGGGGGACTATCCTACAATGAGCAGTTCTTC.

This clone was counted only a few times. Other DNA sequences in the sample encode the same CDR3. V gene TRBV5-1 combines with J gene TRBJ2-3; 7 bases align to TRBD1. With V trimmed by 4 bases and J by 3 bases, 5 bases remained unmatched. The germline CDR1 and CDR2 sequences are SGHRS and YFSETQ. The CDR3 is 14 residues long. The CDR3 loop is CASSPGTATDTQYF. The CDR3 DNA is TGCGCCAGCAGCCCCGGGACAGCAACAGATACGCAGTATTTT.

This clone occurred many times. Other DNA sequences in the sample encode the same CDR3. The CDR3 here is CAISEAGSGNTIYF. CDR3 DNA sequence: TGTGCCATCAGTGAGGCGGGATCCGGAAACACCATATATTTT. The chain uses TRBV10-3 and TRBJ1-3; D gene uncertain. Germline lookup yields CDR1 ENHRY and CDR2 SYGVKD. The CDR3 is made up of 14 amino acids. V was shortened by 2 bases and J by 4 bases, with 9 bases between the two germline ends.

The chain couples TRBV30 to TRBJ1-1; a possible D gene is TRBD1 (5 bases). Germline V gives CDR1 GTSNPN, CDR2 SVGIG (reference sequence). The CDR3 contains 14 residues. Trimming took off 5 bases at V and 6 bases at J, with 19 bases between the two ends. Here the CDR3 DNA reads TGTGCCTGGGAAGCAGGGTCGAAAGGGTCTGAAGCTTTCTTT. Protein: CAWEAGSKGSEAFF.

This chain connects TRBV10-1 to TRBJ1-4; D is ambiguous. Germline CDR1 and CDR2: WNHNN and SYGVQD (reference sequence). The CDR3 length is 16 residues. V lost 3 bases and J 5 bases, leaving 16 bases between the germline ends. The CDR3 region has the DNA TGCGCCAGCAGTGACCCGATAGGGAAGGGAAATGAAAAACTGTTTTTT. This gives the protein CASSDPIGKGNEKLFF.

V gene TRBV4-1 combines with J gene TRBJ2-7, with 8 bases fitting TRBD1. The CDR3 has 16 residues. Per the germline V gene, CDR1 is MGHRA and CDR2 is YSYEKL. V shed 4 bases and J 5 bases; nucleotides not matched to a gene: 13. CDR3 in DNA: TGCGCCAGCAGCCTCCTGCCCGCAGGGGGCAGGGACGAGCAGTACTTC. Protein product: CASSLLPAGGRDEQYF.